What follows are 21 T cell receptor beta chains derived from one specimen sequenced in a study of control samples from healthy donors and cancer patients. The method was immunoSEQ multiplex PCR; TCRdb's version includes in-frame clones alone and lacks a portion of them. The sample lists roughly 130,000 clones, 80% to 95% occurring once. The sequenced sample consisted of blood. The receptors shown here come from a man aged 18 to 29 in good health.

This chain joins TRBV20-1 and TRBJ2-5; D is uncertain. This CDR3 contains 11 residues. V was shortened by 5 bases and J by 2 bases, with 6 bases between the two germline ends. Germline V gives CDR1 DFQATT, CDR2 SNEGSKA (reference sequence). The DNA of the CDR3 is TGCAGTGCTCGCCGTCAAGAGACCCAGTACTTC. Its translation is CSARRQETQYF.

The V gene is TRBV10-3, the J gene TRBJ2-1; D remains unclear. CDR3 length: 13 residues. CDR1 is ENHRY and CDR2 is SYGVKD in the germline V gene. The V end was cut by 10 bases, the J end by 0 bases, with 10 bases between. CDR3 nucleotide sequence: TGTGCCACCCCGACGGGCTCCTACAATGAGCAGTTCTTC. It is translated as CATPTGSYNEQFF.

This chain uses TRBV7-9 with TRBJ1-3; 8 positions match TRBD1. The CDR3 has 16 residues. Per the germline V gene, CDR1 is SEHNR and CDR2 is FQNEAQ (reference sequence). V lost 3 bases to trimming and J lost 3 bases; unmatched junction nucleotides: 7. The chain's CDR3 is CASSFPTGEGGNTIYF. In DNA, the CDR3 is TGTGCCAGCAGCTTCCCGACAGGGGAAGGTGGAAACACCATATATTTT.

The chain is built from TRBV11-1 and TRBJ2-2; perhaps TRBD2 as D (6 bases). Germline CDR1 and CDR2: SGHAT and FQDESV (reference sequence). This CDR3 comprises 11 residues. V lost 9 bases and J lost 6, with 8 bases in between. The CDR3 loop is CASSGAGELFF. The CDR3 nucleotides are TGTGCCAGTTCGGGGGCCGGGGAGCTGTTTTTT. Full variable domain (remainder filled in from reference TRBV11-1 and TRBJ2-2): EAEVAQSPRYKITEKSQAVAFWCDPISGHATLYWYRQILGQGPELLVQFQDESVVDDSQLPKDRFSAERLKGVDSTLKIQPAELGDSAMYLCASSGAGELFFGEGSRLTVL.

The chain joins TRBV29-1 to TRBJ1-1; D is ambiguous. Between the trimmed V and J ends, which lost 4 bases and 2 bases, there was a span of 8 bases. Germline V gene data show CDR1 as SQVTM and CDR2 as ANQGSEA. The CDR3 has 12 residues. Here the CDR3 reads CSVGGLNTEAFF. DNA for the CDR3: TGCAGCGTTGGCGGCTTAAACACTGAAGCTTTCTTT. Complete variable domain (other parts from reference TRBV29-1 and TRBJ1-1): SAVISQKPSRDICQRGTSLTIQCQVDSQVTMMFWYRQQPGQSLTLIATANQGSEATYESGFVIDKFPISRPNLTFSTLTVSNMSPEDSSIYLCSVGGLNTEAFFGQGTRLTVV.

The rearrangement links TRBV3-1 (or the pseudogene TRBV3-2) to TRBJ1-1, with D unresolved. The V gene's germline CDR1 is LGHDT and CDR2 YNNKEL (reference sequence). This CDR3 has 13 residues. Trimming took 1 base from V and 5 from J, leaving 8 bases between them. In nucleotides, the CDR3 is TGTGCCAGCAGCCAAGTCCAGAAGACTGAAGCTTTCTTT. Residues: CASSQVQKTEAFF.

This sequence joins TRBV7-9 and TRBJ2-3; D gene uncertain. Per germline, CDR1 SEHNR and CDR2 FQNEAQ (reference sequence). The CDR3 has 14 residues. The germline V and J ends were trimmed by 4 bases and 4 bases, with 12 bases remaining between them. CDR3 DNA: TGTGCCAGCAGCTCCGCCAAAGGGCCAGATACGCAGTATTTT. Translated, it gives CASSSAKGPDTQYF.

The chain uses TRBV6-2 or TRBV6-3 and TRBJ1-5; 9 positions match TRBD1. The J segment lost 8 bases and the V segment lost 6 bases, leaving 14 bases of the junction unmatched. The CDR3 contains 16 residues. Germline V CDR1 and CDR2: MNHEY, SVGEGT. CDR3 amino acids: CASSSDRGNRREPQHF. DNA for the CDR3: TGTGCCAGCAGCAGTGACAGGGGGAACCGCAGGGAGCCCCAGCATTTT.

This chain links TRBV5-4 with TRBJ1-2, with TRBD1 matching 7 bases. The CDR3 has 14 amino acids. V lost 5 bases and J lost 6; bases outside the gene matches: 10. CDR1 and CDR2 (germline): SGHNT, YYREEE (reference sequence). CDR3 amino acids: CASRSGTVIDGYTF. CDR3 sequence (DNA): TGTGCCAGCAGGTCGGGGACAGTGATAGATGGCTACACCTTC.

The chain links TRBV9 to TRBJ2-7; 7 bases map to TRBD1. Germline values: CDR1 SGDLS, CDR2 YYNGEE. With 0 bases clipped from V and 6 bases from J, the junction kept 3 bases outside the gene matches. The CDR3 is 13 residues long. Here the CDR3 DNA reads TGTGCCAGCAGCGTAGGAAACAGGGGCGAGCAGTACTTC. It translates to CASSVGNRGEQYF.

The chain joins TRBV7-2 to TRBJ2-3; possibly TRBD1 or TRBD2 for D (5 bases each). The germline V and J ends were trimmed by 2 bases and 4 bases, with 10 bases remaining between them. This CDR3 region has 14 residues. Per germline, CDR1 SGHTA and CDR2 FQGNSA. The CDR3, as DNA: TGTGCCAGCAGCTTATACCGGGACCCAGATACGCAGTATTTT. Residues: CASSLYRDPDTQYF. The entire variable domain, with the rest obtained from reference TRBV7-2 and TRBJ2-3, is as follows: GAGVSQSPSNKVTEKGKDVELRCDPISGHTALYWYRQSLGQGLEFLIYFQGNSAPDKSGLPSDRFSAERTGGSVSTLTIQRTQQEDSAVYLCASSLYRDPDTQYFGPGTRLTVL.

The genes are TRBV7-9 and TRBJ2-7; D is uncertain. CDR1 SEHNR and CDR2 FQNEAQ come from the germline V gene (reference sequence). This CDR3 comprises 14 residues. Trimming pared 2 bases from V and 3 bases from J, leaving 11 bases between. The CDR3 region is CASSLKLGFYEQYF. CDR3 DNA sequence: TGTGCCAGCAGCTTAAAACTGGGCTTCTACGAGCAGTACTTC.

The chain has TRBV11-2 and TRBJ1-1; no reliable D call. Germline-derived CDR1 and CDR2 are SGHAT and FQNNGV. CDR3 length equals 14 residues. V was shortened by 5 bases and J by 1 base, with 11 bases between the two germline ends. The CDR3 protein is CASSLAWGNTEAFF. In DNA, the CDR3 is TGTGCCAGCAGCCTTGCCTGGGGGAACACTGAAGCTTTCTTT.

The rearrangement uses TRBV5-6 and TRBJ2-5; no clear D. CDR1 is SGHDT and CDR2 is YYEEEE in the germline V gene. V lost 0 bases and J lost 1, with 13 bases in between. The CDR3 length is 16 residues. The CDR3 nucleotides are TGTGCCAGCAGCTTGGGGAGCGCGACCTTCCAAGAGACCCAGTACTTC. Translation: CASSLGSATFQETQYF.

V usage is TRBV9 and J usage is TRBJ1-6; TRBD1 might be the D (5 bases). CDR1 and CDR2 from the germline V gene are SGDLS and YYNGEE. V dropped 0 bases and J dropped 1 base, with 8 bases sitting between them. This CDR3 is 16 amino acids long. The CDR3 loop is CASSVGGVSYNSPLHF. CDR3 in DNA: TGTGCCAGCAGCGTAGGGGGGGTATCCTATAATTCACCCCTCCACTTT.

The V and J genes are TRBV6-5 and TRBJ1-2; 10 positions agree with TRBD1. The CDR3 extends over 12 amino acids. V trimming: 6 bases; J trimming: 7 bases; junction bases outside the gene matches: 2. Germline CDR1 and CDR2: MNHEY and SVGAGI. CDR3 protein: CASRTGGRGYTF. For the CDR3, the DNA is TGTGCCAGCAGGACAGGGGGCCGTGGCTACACCTTC.

The chain recombines TRBV27 with TRBJ2-7, with 10 bases matching TRBD1. In germline, CDR1 is MNHEY, CDR2 SMNVEV (reference sequence). J lost 0 bases, V lost 6 bases, and 5 bases had no gene match. This CDR3 region has 15 residues. The CDR3 sequence is CASRTRDRGSYEQYF. In DNA, the CDR3 is TGTGCCAGCAGGACCCGGGACAGGGGCTCCTACGAGCAGTACTTC.

This clone was recorded once. The CDR3 here is CASSGWDNTEAFF. The CDR3, as DNA: TGTGCCAGCAGCGGATGGGATAACACTGAAGCTTTCTTT. The rearrangement uses TRBV9 and TRBJ1-1; D is undetermined. Germline V gene data show CDR1 as SGDLS and CDR2 as YYNGEE. V was clipped by 3 bases and J by 2 bases, with 8 bases between them. The length of the CDR3 is 13 residues.

The chain combines TRBV27 with TRBJ1-6; 8 nucleotides agree with TRBD1. The CDR3 is 15 residues long. The V gene's germline CDR1 is MNHEY and CDR2 SMNVEV (reference sequence). J was trimmed by 9 bases and V by 0 bases; bases with no gene match: 4. Here the CDR3 DNA reads TGTGCCAGCAGTTTATCCACAGGGGGGGGTTCACCCCTCCACTTT. This gives the protein CASSLSTGGGSPLHF.

The V gene is TRBV6-1, the J gene TRBJ2-7; 7 bases fit TRBD1. CDR1 is MNHNS, CDR2 SASEGT, per germline. The CDR3 runs 14 residues. J gave up 4 bases and V 1 base, and 4 bases lay outside the gene matches. The CDR3 loop reads CASSEEVRGYEQYF. CDR3 DNA: TGTGCCAGCAGTGAAGAGGTCAGGGGGTACGAGCAGTACTTC.

This clone was found once. V is TRBV5-8 and J is TRBJ2-7; TRBD1 matches 7 bases. The V gene's germline CDR1 is SGHTS and CDR2 YDEGEE. CDR3 size: 14 residues. The trim removed 4 bases at V and 3 bases at J, leaving 7 bases unmatched. The CDR3 region is CASSRDRALYEQYF. The CDR3 bases are TGTGCCAGCAGCCGAGACAGGGCACTCTACGAGCAGTACTTC.